These 7 T cell receptor beta chains were all obtained from the same sample, sequenced in a study of long-term antiretroviral therapy in people with HIV. The run of the v3.0 immunoSEQ assay was at survey level. Sequencing was performed with immunoSEQ multiplex PCR; in TCRdb, only in-frame clones are kept and a portion is missing. Altogether roughly 32,000 clones are present, around 97% being singletons, with the ten largest covering over 1.5%. The sequencing here drew on unsorted PBMCs, taken 7.6 years after starting antiretroviral therapy. These receptor sequences come from a man aged 25 to 45 with HIV.

The chain uses TRBV5-6 and TRBJ2-7; D gene ambiguous. The germline CDR1 and CDR2 sequences are SGHDT and YYEEEE. This CDR3 is 11 amino acids long. V gave up 2 bases and J gave up 3 bases, with 3 bases separating them. The CDR3 spells CASSFHYEQYF. The CDR3 DNA reads as TGTGCCAGCAGCTTCCACTACGAGCAGTACTTC.

This chain uses TRBV4-1 with TRBJ2-6; TRBD2 is a possible D gene (6 bases). Germline CDR1 MGHRA, CDR2 YSYEKL. CDR3 size: 18 residues. V dropped 0 bases and J dropped 0 bases, with 12 bases sitting between them. DNA for the CDR3: TGCGCCAGCAGCCAAGATAGGGACTCTATCTCTGGGGCCAACGTCCTGACTTTC. It translates to CASSQDRDSISGANVLTF.

The chain carries TRBV7-3 and TRBJ2-5; D gene uncertain. V dropped 3 bases and J dropped 1 base, with 6 bases sitting between them. This CDR3 has 13 amino acids. The V gene's germline CDR1 is SGHTA and CDR2 FQGTGA. The CDR3 is CASSFGFQETQYF. The CDR3 coding sequence is TGTGCCAGCAGCTTCGGCTTCCAAGAGACCCAGTACTTC.

V gene TRBV20-1 combines with J gene TRBJ1-4, with no clear D. V lost 5 bases to trimming and J lost 7 bases, with 8 bases between them. Germline V gene data show CDR1 as DFQATT and CDR2 as SNEGSKA (reference sequence). The CDR3 has 11 amino acids. The CDR3 loop reads CSARHGEKLFF. CDR3 in DNA: TGCAGTGCTCGACACGGTGAAAAACTGTTTTTT.

The J gene is TRBJ2-6, the V gene TRBV25-1; D possibly uses TRBD1 or TRBD2 (5 bases each). V was clipped by 3 bases and J by 1 base, with 10 bases between them. CDR1 MGHDK and CDR2 SYGVNS come from the germline V gene. The CDR3 has 16 amino acids. DNA of the CDR3: TGTGCCAGCAGTGAGGGACGTTTGTCTGGGGCCAACGTCCTGACTTTC. This encodes CASSEGRLSGANVLTF.

The genes are TRBV30 and TRBJ2-5; TRBD2 aligns across 7 bases. V lost 1 base and J lost 1; bases outside the gene matches: 3. Germline lookup yields CDR1 GTSNPN and CDR2 SVGIG (reference sequence). This CDR3 region has 14 residues. CDR3 sequence reads: CAWSGGRLQETQYF. Here the CDR3 DNA reads TGTGCCTGGAGTGGCGGGAGACTCCAAGAGACCCAGTACTTC.

This rearrangement joins TRBV6-5 to TRBJ1-3; D call uncertain. This CDR3 is 16 amino acids long. Germline CDR1 MNHEY, CDR2 SVGAGI. Deletions cut 0 bases from V and 0 bases from J, with 9 bases between. The CDR3 DNA follows: TGTGCCAGCAGTTACTCGAAGTTAATCTCTGGAAACACCATATATTTT. The encoded protein is CASSYSKLISGNTIYF.